Each of the 28 T cell receptor beta chains below was sequenced from the same sample in a study of TIL therapy for anti-PD-1-resistant metastatic lung cancer. The libraries were made with immunoSEQ v3. TCRdb keeps only in-frame clones here, not all; method: immunoSEQ multiplex PCR. The sample lists tens of thousands of clones, under 75% occurring once. Time point meaning: pre-treatment sample, taken before nivolumab and TIL therapy. The sequenced sample was blood, obtained at baseline. Receptor source: a person aged 25 to 85 with non-small cell lung cancer.

V is TRBV5-5 and J is TRBJ2-1; D remains unclear. This CDR3 comprises 15 residues. Looked up from germline, CDR1 is SGHKS and CDR2 is YYEKEE (reference sequence). Trimming pared 0 bases from V and 0 bases from J, leaving 7 bases between. Here the CDR3 reads CASSLARLSYNEQFF. In DNA, the CDR3 is TGTGCCAGCAGCTTGGCGAGACTCTCCTACAATGAGCAGTTCTTC.

The sample holds a few counts of this clone. Written as DNA, the CDR3 is TGTGCCAGCAGACCGGGGACGGCCACGGATTCACCCCTCCACTTT. Its translation is CASRPGTATDSPLHF. The chain combines TRBV27 with TRBJ1-6; maybe TRBD1 (5 bases). Germline CDR1 and CDR2: MNHEY and SMNVEV (reference sequence). The V gene lost 6 bases and the J gene lost 8 bases, with 17 bases spanning the gap. There are 15 residues in the CDR3.

The CDR3 nucleotides are TGTGCCAGCAGCTTACGATTGGGGGATCAAGAGACCCAGTACTTC. This translates into CASSLRLGDQETQYF. This chain uses TRBV11-2 with TRBJ2-5; either TRBD1 or TRBD2 may fit D (5 bases each). Germline V CDR1 and CDR2: SGHAT, FQNNGV. This CDR3 comprises 15 residues. The V and J ends lost 2 bases and 2 bases respectively, with 12 bases between them.

Only a few counts were recorded for this clone. The gene calls are TRBV7-9 and TRBJ1-5; D is ambiguous. Germline lookup yields CDR1 SEHNR and CDR2 FQNEAQ (reference sequence). CDR3 size: 12 residues. Trimming shortened V by 5 bases and J by 8 bases, and 10 bases separated the two germline ends. CDR3 DNA: TGTGCCAGCAGCCACAACACGGAGCCCCAGCATTTT. It codes for CASSHNTEPQHF.

V usage is TRBV10-3 and J usage is TRBJ2-3, with D maybe TRBD2 (6 bases). Germline CDR1 reads ENHRY; CDR2 reads SYGVKD. The CDR3 contains 17 residues. The germline V and J ends were trimmed by 0 bases and 0 bases, with 13 bases remaining between them. For the CDR3, the DNA is TGTGCCATCAGTGAGTCTCCCGCAGGGACTAGCACAGATACGCAGTATTTT. Residues: CAISESPAGTSTDTQYF.

The sample holds a few counts of this clone. This chain connects TRBV30 to TRBJ1-5, with TRBD1 matching 8 bases. With 2 bases clipped from V and 9 bases from J, the junction kept 6 bases outside the gene matches. The CDR3 runs to 13 residues. The germline V gene has CDR1 GTSNPN and CDR2 SVGIG (reference sequence). CDR3 nucleotides: TGTGCCTGGAGTACTACAGGGGGTCTGCCCCAGCATTTT. This encodes CAWSTTGGLPQHF.

J is TRBJ1-5 and V is TRBV2, with TRBD1 as a possible D gene (6 bases). Per the germline V gene, CDR1 is SNHLY and CDR2 is FYNNEI. Trimming stripped 1 base from V and 7 bases from J, with 11 bases between. The CDR3 contains 14 residues. DNA for the CDR3: TGTGCCAGCAGTGAAGAGGTCAGGGGACAGCCCCAGCATTTT. Translation: CASSEEVRGQPQHF.

This chain joins TRBV5-4 and TRBJ1-2; a possible D gene is TRBD1 (6 bases). There are 13 residues in the CDR3. The germline V and J ends were trimmed by 4 bases and 7 bases, with 14 bases remaining between them. CDR1 is SGHNT, CDR2 YYREEE, per germline (reference sequence). DNA for the CDR3: TGTGCCAGCAGCCTGGACAGTCAAAGTGGCTACACCTTC. The encoded protein is CASSLDSQSGYTF.

This clone appeared a single time. The chain has TRBV6-1 and TRBJ1-1; weak D call: TRBD1 (5 bases). CDR3 length equals 13 residues. From germline, CDR1 is MNHNS and CDR2 SASEGT. Trimming cost V 3 bases and J 6 bases, with 11 bases left between them. CDR3 loop: CASSEVRGAEAFF. The CDR3 bases are TGTGCCAGCAGTGAGGTGCGGGGGGCTGAAGCTTTCTTT.

This clone was found a few times. This rearrangement joins TRBV6-5 to TRBJ1-1; D is perhaps TRBD1 (5 bases). Looked up from germline, CDR1 is MNHEY and CDR2 is SVGAGI. This CDR3 comprises 11 residues. With 7 bases removed from V and 5 bases from J, the gap between germline ends came to 8 bases. CDR3 coding DNA: TGTGCCAGCACCCAGGGTACTGAAGCTTTCTTT. It is translated as CASTQGTEAFF.

CDR3 sequence: CATRQGSGTEAFF. The CDR3 nucleotides read TGTGCCACGAGGCAGGGTTCGGGCACTGAAGCTTTCTTT. The chain links TRBV6-5 to TRBJ1-1, with D perhaps matching TRBD1 (5 bases). V was pared by 10 bases and J by 4 bases, with 16 bases between. In germline, CDR1 is MNHEY, CDR2 SVGAGI. This CDR3 is built from 13 residues.

The chain recombines TRBV2 with TRBJ1-1; TRBD1 might be the D (6 bases). Germline V gives CDR1 SNHLY, CDR2 FYNNEI. With 5 bases removed from V and 1 base from J, the gap between germline ends came to 8 bases. CDR3 length: 13 amino acids. The CDR3 sequence: CASSLGANTEAFF. DNA of the CDR3: TGTGCCAGCAGTCTGGGGGCGAACACTGAAGCTTTCTTT.

The gene calls are TRBV14 and TRBJ2-6, with 8 bases that match TRBD2. This CDR3 is built from 21 residues. After removal of 0 bases from V and 0 bases from J, the junction contained 13 bases not matched to a gene. Germline assignment: CDR1 SGHDN and CDR2 FVKESK. The CDR3 sequence is CASSQDPRSGVSPSGANVLTF. The DNA of the CDR3 is TGTGCCAGCAGCCAAGATCCACGTAGCGGGGTGTCTCCCTCTGGGGCCAACGTCCTGACTTTC.

The chain uses TRBV7-2 and TRBJ2-5, with no clear D. The CDR3 runs 14 residues. Germline V gives CDR1 SGHTA, CDR2 FQGNSA. V gave up 1 base and J gave up 2 bases, with 8 bases separating them. The CDR3 coding sequence is TGTGCCAGCAGCTTAGTCTTCAGACAAGAGACCCAGTACTTC. This sequence encodes CASSLVFRQETQYF.

The J gene is TRBJ2-1, the V gene TRBV11-2; TRBD2 matches 7 bases. This CDR3 contains 15 residues. Per the germline V gene, CDR1 is SGHAT and CDR2 is FQNNGV. The V and J ends lost 5 bases and 1 base, in that order; junction bases with no gene match: 5. The CDR3 region has the DNA TGTGCCAGCAGCCCACAGCGGGGATCCTACAATGAGCAGTTCTTC. Translated, it gives CASSPQRGSYNEQFF.

A remark on this clone: The conserved final phenylalanine or tryptophan is absent from the CDR3, which likely points to a read error. It is unclear where the CDR3 begins or ends on the DNA, so no DNA is shown, and the CDR3 is as TCRdb lists it. This chain uses TRBV7-7 with TRBJ2-3. Ends included, the CDR3 has 9 residues. Germline V lookup: CDR1 SSHAT, CDR2 FNYEAQ (reference sequence). The CDR3 spells CASSLGPGY.

This clone has just a few counts. The chain combines TRBV5-1 with TRBJ1-2; D is perhaps TRBD1 (5 bases). Germline V gene data show CDR1 as SGHRS and CDR2 as YFSETQ. V lost 0 bases to trimming and J lost 7 bases, with 10 bases between them. The CDR3 covers 13 residues. The CDR3 DNA reads as TGCGCCAGCAGCTTGGGGGGCTCGGGTGGCTACACCTTC. It encodes CASSLGGSGGYTF.

This clone has a handful of counts. The chain links TRBV9 to TRBJ2-1, with D maybe TRBD1 (6 bases). V was pared by 5 bases and J by 0 bases, with 12 bases between. Germline CDR1 and CDR2: SGDLS and YYNGEE. This CDR3 spans 15 amino acids. CDR3: CASSDTGTSYNEQFF. The CDR3 region has the DNA TGTGCCAGCAGTGATACAGGGACCTCCTACAATGAGCAGTTCTTC.

This clone was detected many times. The V and J genes are TRBV7-8 and TRBJ2-5; TRBD2 matches 11 bases. V lost 1 base, J lost 3 bases, and 1 base stayed unmatched. CDR1 is SGHVS and CDR2 is FQNEAQ in the germline V gene. The CDR3 covers 15 residues. CDR3 sequence: CASSLVTSGEETQYF. CDR3 nucleotides: TGTGCCAGCAGCTTAGTGACTAGCGGGGAAGAGACCCAGTACTTC.

This rearrangement joins TRBV27 to TRBJ2-7; TRBD2 is a possible D gene (6 bases). Germline assignment: CDR1 MNHEY and CDR2 SMNVEV (reference sequence). This CDR3 is 15 amino acids long. V was cut by 1 base and J by 2 bases, with 12 bases left in between. The CDR3 reads CASSLLADKTYEQYF. CDR3 DNA: TGTGCCAGCAGTTTATTAGCGGATAAAACCTACGAGCAGTACTTC.

The table lists this clone with a few counts. The chain carries TRBV4-2 and TRBJ2-7, with D unresolved. The length of the CDR3 is 12 residues. Trimming took 0 bases from V and 3 from J, leaving 3 bases between them. CDR1 is LGHNA, CDR2 YNFKEQ, per germline. The CDR3 coding sequence is TGTGCCAGCAGCCAAGACGGCTACGAGCAGTACTTC. Residues: CASSQDGYEQYF.

The chain recombines TRBV9 with TRBJ1-4; D perhaps matches TRBD1 (5 bases). V was shortened by 9 bases and J by 7 bases, with 19 bases between the two germline ends. This CDR3 region has 14 residues. Looked up from germline, CDR1 is SGDLS and CDR2 is YYNGEE. CDR3 amino acids: CATLQYRDAEKLFF. CDR3 DNA: TGTGCCACACTCCAATACCGGGACGCTGAAAAACTGTTTTTT. Using reference TRBV9 and TRBJ1-4 for the parts outside the CDR3, the full variable domain is DSGVTQTPKHLITATGQRVTLRCSPRSGDLSVYWYQQSLDQGLQFLIQYYNGEERAKGNILERFSAQQFPDLHSELNLSSLELGDSALYFCATLQYRDAEKLFFGSGTQLSVL.

V usage is TRBV10-3 and J usage is TRBJ1-6, with a tentative D call TRBD1 (5 bases). CDR1 is ENHRY, CDR2 SYGVKD, per germline. The V end was cut by 6 bases, the J end by 0 bases, with 12 bases between. The CDR3 has 16 residues. The CDR3 reads CAIRSDSFSYNSPLHF. CDR3 bases: TGTGCCATCAGATCAGACAGTTTCTCCTATAATTCACCCCTCCACTTT.

The count of this clone is one. This chain joins TRBV7-3 and TRBJ2-3, with D possibly TRBD1 on 6 matching bases. The CDR3 loop spans 16 amino acids. V was shortened by 5 bases and J by 2 bases, with 17 bases between the two germline ends. CDR1 is SGHTA and CDR2 is FQGTGA in the germline V gene. This CDR3 reads CASSPGQDRITDTQYF. The CDR3 DNA sequence: TGTGCCAGCAGCCCCGGACAAGACAGGATCACAGATACGCAGTATTTT.

This rearrangement joins TRBV27 to TRBJ2-2; TRBD1 agrees at 11 bases. CDR1 MNHEY and CDR2 SMNVEV come from the germline V gene (reference sequence). V was clipped by 5 bases and J by 3 bases; unmatched bases: 8. The CDR3 consists of 17 residues. Written as DNA, the CDR3 is TGTGCCAGCAGTACTCGGACAGGGGGCATCGACACCGGGGAGCTGTTTTTT. Amino acids: CASSTRTGGIDTGELFF.

The genes are TRBV10-3 and TRBJ1-2; D possibly corresponds to TRBD1 (6 bases). Germline-derived CDR1 and CDR2 are ENHRY and SYGVKD. This CDR3 has 14 amino acids. The germline V and J ends were trimmed by 2 bases and 4 bases, with 11 bases remaining between them. The DNA of the CDR3 is TGTGCCATCAGTGAGGGCAGGGGAGGCTATGGCTACACCTTC. This encodes CAISEGRGGYGYTF.

J is TRBJ2-2 and V is TRBV4-1, with no clear D. Germline CDR1 MGHRA, CDR2 YSYEKL. The CDR3 sequence is 16 residues long. The V gene lost 0 bases and the J gene lost 3 bases, with 11 bases spanning the gap. The CDR3 here is CASSQDVRPHTGELFF. In DNA, the CDR3 is TGCGCCAGCAGCCAAGATGTACGGCCTCACACCGGGGAGCTGTTTTTT.

This clone occurred once. The J gene is TRBJ2-7, the V gene TRBV28; D not certain. V gave up 3 bases and J gave up 0 bases, with 18 bases separating them. CDR1 and CDR2 (germline): MDHEN, SYDVKM. The CDR3 covers 17 residues. The CDR3 region has the DNA TGTGCCAGCAGTTTGGGTTCGGCAGGTTACCGCTCCTACGAGCAGTACTTC. This encodes CASSLGSAGYRSYEQYF.